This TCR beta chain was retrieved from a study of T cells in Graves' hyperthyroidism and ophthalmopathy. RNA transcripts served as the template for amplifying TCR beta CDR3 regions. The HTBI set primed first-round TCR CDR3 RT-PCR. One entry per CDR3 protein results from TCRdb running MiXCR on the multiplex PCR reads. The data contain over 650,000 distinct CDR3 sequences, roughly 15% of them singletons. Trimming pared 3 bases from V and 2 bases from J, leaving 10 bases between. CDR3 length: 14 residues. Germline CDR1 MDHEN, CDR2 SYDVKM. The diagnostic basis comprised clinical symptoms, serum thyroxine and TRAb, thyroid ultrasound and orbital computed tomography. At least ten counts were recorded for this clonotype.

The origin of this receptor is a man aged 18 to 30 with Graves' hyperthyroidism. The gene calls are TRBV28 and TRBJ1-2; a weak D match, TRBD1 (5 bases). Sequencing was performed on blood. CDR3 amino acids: CASSFSQGNYGYTF. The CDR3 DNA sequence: TGTGCCAGCAGTTTTTCCCAGGGAAACTATGGCTACACCTTC.